A selection of T cell receptor beta chains follows, all from one sample in a study of regulatory T cells in long-lasting Graves disease. TCRdb analysed the multiplex PCR reads with MiXCR anew, one entry per CDR3 protein. The repertoire holds about 450,000 distinct CDR3 sequences, with 16% as singletons. The same sample was also studied in work on T cells in Graves' hyperthyroidism and ophthalmopathy.

The specimen comprised peripheral blood mononuclear cells (PBMCs), sampled at new diagnosis, from a patient treated with antithyroid drugs. Receptors were obtained from a young woman with Graves disease. Both conserved end residues are part of each CDR3. Each record gives: CDR3 DNA, CDR3 protein, D gene, clone size, J gene, V gene. A D gene is named only where the DNA matches it firmly. Only part of the rows carry a size: once, few, many, or a class if the clone is expanded.

cdr3_nt: TGTGCCAGCAGTTACTCGACTTTGGGCAGGGGCAGGCCGGGTGAGCAGTACTTC
cdr3_aa: CASSYSTLGRGRPGEQYF
d_call: -
clone_size: many
j_call: TRBJ2-7
v_call: TRBV6-2/TRBV6-3

cdr3_nt: TGTGCCACCAGCAGAGCAACCGTAACAGGGGGCGAAGAGACCCAGTACTTC
cdr3_aa: CATSRATVTGGEETQYF
d_call: TRBD1
clone_size: -
j_call: TRBJ2-5
v_call: TRBV15

cdr3_nt: TGCAGTGCTAGGGGTACTAGCACAGATACGCAGTATTTT
cdr3_aa: CSARGTSTDTQYF
d_call: -
clone_size: many
j_call: TRBJ2-3
v_call: TRBV20-1

cdr3_nt: TGTGCCAGTAGTCTCCGGACAGTACCCTACGAGCAGTACTTC
cdr3_aa: CASSLRTVPYEQYF
d_call: -
clone_size: many
j_call: TRBJ2-7
v_call: TRBV19

cdr3_nt: TGTGCCAGCAGCTTTTATCCGAGCACAGATACGCAGTATTTT
cdr3_aa: CASSFYPSTDTQYF
d_call: -
clone_size: many
j_call: TRBJ2-3
v_call: TRBV7-3

cdr3_nt: TGTGCCAGCAGCCTCCGGGAATGGACCGGGGAGCTGTTTTTT
cdr3_aa: CASSLREWTGELFF
d_call: -
clone_size: many
j_call: TRBJ2-2
v_call: TRBV7-9

cdr3_nt: TGTGCCAGCAGTTTATTAAGGAGGTTACGGACGGGGGAGCAGTTCTTC
cdr3_aa: CASSLLRRLRTGEQFF
d_call: -
clone_size: -
j_call: TRBJ2-1
v_call: TRBV28

cdr3_nt: TGTGCCAGTCAGCTTGCGTATTTGGACACTGAAGCTTTCTTT
cdr3_aa: CASQLAYLDTEAFF
d_call: -
clone_size: many
j_call: TRBJ1-1
v_call: TRBV19

cdr3_nt: TGTGCCAGCAGCCAGGGGGGAGGGGAGACCCAGTACTTC
cdr3_aa: CASSQGGGETQYF
d_call: -
clone_size: many
j_call: TRBJ2-5
v_call: TRBV12-3/TRBV12-4

cdr3_nt: TGCAGTGCCTCGGGACAGACCACAGATACGCAGTATTTT
cdr3_aa: CSASGQTTDTQYF
d_call: TRBD1
clone_size: many
j_call: TRBJ2-3
v_call: TRBV20-1

cdr3_nt: TGTGCCATCAGTACGACAGGGCCAGAGACCCAGTACTTC
cdr3_aa: CAISTTGPETQYF
d_call: TRBD1
clone_size: -
j_call: TRBJ2-5
v_call: TRBV10-3

cdr3_nt: TGCGCCAGCAGCCAAGCCAGAGGGCAGGGGCAGCAGTTCTTC
cdr3_aa: CASSQARGQGQQFF
d_call: -
clone_size: -
j_call: TRBJ2-1
v_call: TRBV4-3

cdr3_nt: TGTGCCAGCGGCTGGACGGTGAACACTGAAGCTTTCTTT
cdr3_aa: CASGWTVNTEAFF
d_call: -
clone_size: -
j_call: TRBJ1-1
v_call: TRBV27

cdr3_nt: TGTGCCAGCAGTGGTCCCGGGACTAGCGGGATTGGTTCCTACGAGCAGTACTTC
cdr3_aa: CASSGPGTSGIGSYEQYF
d_call: TRBD2
clone_size: many
j_call: TRBJ2-7
v_call: TRBV6-1

cdr3_nt: TGTGCCAGCAGTTTGGCGGGACTAGCGACTTCCTACAATGAGCAGTTCTTC
cdr3_aa: CASSLAGLATSYNEQFF
d_call: TRBD2
clone_size: many
j_call: TRBJ2-1
v_call: TRBV28

cdr3_nt: TGTGCCAGTAGTACCCTTTGGTCCGGGGAAAAACTGTTTTTT
cdr3_aa: CASSTLWSGEKLFF
d_call: -
clone_size: -
j_call: TRBJ1-4
v_call: TRBV19

cdr3_nt: TGCAGTGCGAGACAGGGGGCGGGTAATGAAAAACTGTTTTTT
cdr3_aa: CSARQGAGNEKLFF
d_call: TRBD1
clone_size: -
j_call: TRBJ1-4
v_call: TRBV20-1

cdr3_nt: TGTGCCAGCAGCGGAGATACCGGGACAGGCACTGAAGCTTTCTTT
cdr3_aa: CASSGDTGTGTEAFF
d_call: TRBD1
clone_size: many
j_call: TRBJ1-1
v_call: TRBV7-8

cdr3_nt: TGTGCCAGCAGCACACAAGGGGTAGGGGCCGACACAGATACGCAGTATTTT
cdr3_aa: CASSTQGVGADTDTQYF
d_call: -
clone_size: many
j_call: TRBJ2-3
v_call: TRBV12-3/TRBV12-4

cdr3_nt: TGTGCCAGCAGTTTTCGGCAATACGAGCAGTACTTC
cdr3_aa: CASSFRQYEQYF
d_call: -
clone_size: few
j_call: TRBJ2-7
v_call: TRBV28

cdr3_nt: TGCAGCGTTGAGGGGAGCGGGAGCCTAGATACGCAGTATTTT
cdr3_aa: CSVEGSGSLDTQYF
d_call: TRBD2
clone_size: -
j_call: TRBJ2-3
v_call: TRBV29-1

cdr3_nt: TGTGCCAGCAGCACCGGGACTAGCGGGGGCTATGAGCAGTTCTTC
cdr3_aa: CASSTGTSGGYEQFF
d_call: TRBD2
clone_size: many
j_call: TRBJ2-1
v_call: TRBV12-3/TRBV12-4

cdr3_nt: TGCGCCAGCAGCCTACAAAGGGCTAGCACAGATACGCAGTATTTT
cdr3_aa: CASSLQRASTDTQYF
d_call: -
clone_size: -
j_call: TRBJ2-3
v_call: TRBV5-1

cdr3_nt: TGTGCCAGCAGTTTATCCTTTTCGGATGACACCTTC
cdr3_aa: CASSLSFSDDTF
d_call: -
clone_size: -
j_call: TRBJ1-2
v_call: TRBV28

cdr3_nt: TGTGCCACCAACACCCTATCCGTAGGAGCTTTCTTT
cdr3_aa: CATNTLSVGAFF
d_call: -
clone_size: few
j_call: TRBJ1-1
v_call: TRBV28

cdr3_nt: TGTGCCAGCAGCCCCTTCTCTATCTCTGGGGCCAACGTCCTGACTTTC
cdr3_aa: CASSPFSISGANVLTF
d_call: -
clone_size: -
j_call: TRBJ2-6
v_call: TRBV7-2

cdr3_nt: TGTGCCAGCAGCCCCAGGACAGGGAGGGATGAAAAACTGTTTTTT
cdr3_aa: CASSPRTGRDEKLFF
d_call: TRBD1
clone_size: few
j_call: TRBJ1-4
v_call: TRBV7-8

cdr3_nt: TGCAGTGCTAGAGTTGACCCAATGATAAGCTATGGCTACACCTTC
cdr3_aa: CSARVDPMISYGYTF
d_call: -
clone_size: few
j_call: TRBJ1-2
v_call: TRBV20-1

cdr3_nt: TGTGCCAGCAGCCTCGGACTAGCGGGAGGGCCTGAAAACGAGCAGTACTTC
cdr3_aa: CASSLGLAGGPENEQYF
d_call: TRBD2
clone_size: -
j_call: TRBJ2-7
v_call: TRBV6-1

cdr3_nt: TGCAGCGTTCTATTGCTTGCGATGAACACTGAAGCTTTCTTT
cdr3_aa: CSVLLLAMNTEAFF
d_call: -
clone_size: -
j_call: TRBJ1-1
v_call: TRBV29-1

cdr3_nt: TGTGCCAGCAGTTCCCTCCGGGAAAAACTGTTTTTT
cdr3_aa: CASSSLREKLFF
d_call: -
clone_size: many
j_call: TRBJ1-4
v_call: TRBV28

cdr3_nt: TGCAGTGCTAGAATAGCGGGAGGGGCCGGGGAGCAGTACTTC
cdr3_aa: CSARIAGGAGEQYF
d_call: TRBD2
clone_size: -
j_call: TRBJ2-7
v_call: TRBV20-1

cdr3_nt: TGCGCCAGCAGCTTGTTCCAGCGGGGTGAAAGGGGCGAGCAGTACTTC
cdr3_aa: CASSLFQRGERGEQYF
d_call: TRBD2
clone_size: few
j_call: TRBJ2-7
v_call: TRBV5-1

cdr3_nt: TGTGCCAGTAGTATTACAGGGGGGAACACCGGGGAGCTGTTTTTT
cdr3_aa: CASSITGGNTGELFF
d_call: TRBD1
clone_size: few
j_call: TRBJ2-2
v_call: TRBV19

cdr3_nt: TGTGCCAGCTCACATGAATGGGGGAATCAGCCCCAGCATTTT
cdr3_aa: CASSHEWGNQPQHF
d_call: -
clone_size: -
j_call: TRBJ1-5
v_call: TRBV18

cdr3_nt: TGTGCCAGCAGAGGAGGACACTCCTACAATGAGCAGTTCTTC
cdr3_aa: CASRGGHSYNEQFF
d_call: -
clone_size: many
j_call: TRBJ2-1
v_call: TRBV11-1

cdr3_nt: TGTGCCAGCGGGATGTTCGGCAATCAGCCCCAGCATTTT
cdr3_aa: CASGMFGNQPQHF
d_call: -
clone_size: many
j_call: TRBJ1-5
v_call: TRBV5-5

cdr3_nt: TGTGCCAGCAGCTCCCCACTAGCGGGAGAACCAGATACGCAGTATTTT
cdr3_aa: CASSSPLAGEPDTQYF
d_call: TRBD2
clone_size: -
j_call: TRBJ2-3
v_call: TRBV7-2

cdr3_nt: TGCGCCAGCAGCGCGGGACAGACTCCGCTCTCCTACGAGCAGTACTTC
cdr3_aa: CASSAGQTPLSYEQYF
d_call: -
clone_size: many
j_call: TRBJ2-7
v_call: TRBV5-1

cdr3_nt: TGCAGCGTTCGACCTAGCGGCCGTATGAAGCAGTTCTTC
cdr3_aa: CSVRPSGRMKQFF
d_call: TRBD2
clone_size: many
j_call: TRBJ2-1
v_call: TRBV29-1

cdr3_nt: TGTGCTAGCAGCTGCCCACTAGCGGGAGAAACAGATACGCAGTATTTT
cdr3_aa: CASSCPLAGETDTQYF
d_call: TRBD2
clone_size: many
j_call: TRBJ2-3
v_call: TRBV7-7

cdr3_nt: TGTGCCAGTAGTATGAGGTTCGCGAACACCGGGGAGCTGTTTTTT
cdr3_aa: CASSMRFANTGELFF
d_call: -
clone_size: -
j_call: TRBJ2-2
v_call: TRBV19

cdr3_nt: TGTGCCAGCAGGAACTCAGATACGCAGTATTTT
cdr3_aa: CASRNSDTQYF
d_call: -
clone_size: many
j_call: TRBJ2-3
v_call: TRBV3-1

cdr3_nt: TGTGCCAGCAGTCGAAGGACAGGACCTATATCTTTCTTT
cdr3_aa: CASSRRTGPISFF
d_call: TRBD1
clone_size: -
j_call: TRBJ1-1
v_call: TRBV6-2/TRBV6-3

cdr3_nt: TGCGCCAGCAGCTTAGTCCCACTAGCGGGAGTGGGGTACGAGCAGTACTTC
cdr3_aa: CASSLVPLAGVGYEQYF
d_call: TRBD2
clone_size: many
j_call: TRBJ2-7
v_call: TRBV5-1

cdr3_nt: TGTGCCAGCTCCCCCAGGGCGGGAGGCTACACAGATACGCAGTATTTT
cdr3_aa: CASSPRAGGYTDTQYF
d_call: TRBD2
clone_size: many
j_call: TRBJ2-3
v_call: TRBV18

cdr3_nt: TGTGCCAGCAGTACACTGACAGGTCCCAGGGGAGGGTACGAGCAGTACTTC
cdr3_aa: CASSTLTGPRGGYEQYF
d_call: -
clone_size: many
j_call: TRBJ2-7
v_call: TRBV28

cdr3_nt: TGTGCCAGCTCACTAGGGGTAGGGCACACTGAAGCTTTCTTT
cdr3_aa: CASSLGVGHTEAFF
d_call: -
clone_size: -
j_call: TRBJ1-1
v_call: TRBV18

cdr3_nt: TGCAGTGCTAGGCCGGTTGGCCTATCCTACAATGAGCAGTTCTTC
cdr3_aa: CSARPVGLSYNEQFF
d_call: -
clone_size: many
j_call: TRBJ2-1
v_call: TRBV20-1

cdr3_nt: TGCGCCAGCAGTGTTCCCGAGGGACTAGCGGGAGTTGAGCAGTTCTTC
cdr3_aa: CASSVPEGLAGVEQFF
d_call: TRBD2
clone_size: many
j_call: TRBJ2-1
v_call: TRBV10-2

cdr3_nt: TGTGCCAGCAGCTCTGGGAACACTGAAGCTTTCTTT
cdr3_aa: CASSSGNTEAFF
d_call: -
clone_size: many
j_call: TRBJ1-1
v_call: TRBV27

cdr3_nt: TGTGCCAGCAGTTTGCTAGCGGAGGTTTACAATGAGCAGTTCTTC
cdr3_aa: CASSLLAEVYNEQFF
d_call: TRBD2
clone_size: -
j_call: TRBJ2-1
v_call: TRBV7-2